A selection of T cell receptor beta chains follows, all from one sample in a study of blood T cell repertoires in COVID-19. Sequenced by immunoSEQ multiplex PCR; TCRdb stores in-frame clones only, minus some. The sample has roughly 140,000 clones; 80% to 90% are singletons. Sequenced input: peripheral blood. The receptors were gathered from a woman aged 45-65 years in a cohort sampled during active or convalescent COVID-19. Each CDR3 is given with its conserved first and last residue. D genes are given only for firm matches. Only part of the rows carry a size: once, few, many, or a class if the clone is expanded.

TRBV28,TRBD1,.,TRBJ1-1,CASTDARQGAGTEAFF,TGTGCCAGCACCGATGCTCGACAGGGGGCCGGCACTGAAGCTTTCTTT
TRBV11-2,TRBD1,once,TRBJ1-6,CASSFLGWDRLKTSPLHF,TGTGCCAGCAGCTTCTTAGGTTGGGACAGGCTAAAAACTTCACCCCTCCACTTT
TRBV5-1,.,.,TRBJ2-3,CASRLSWTYTDTQYF,TGCGCCAGCCGACTGTCCTGGACATACACAGATACGCAGTATTTT
TRBV19,.,.,TRBJ1-6,CASNPSSYNSPLHF,TGTGCCAGTAATCCCAGCTCCTATAATTCACCCCTCCACTTT
TRBV5-1,TRBD1,.,TRBJ1-1,CASSLGQGSTEAFF,TGCGCCAGCAGCTTGGGACAGGGTAGCACTGAAGCTTTCTTT
TRBV4-1,.,once,TRBJ2-6,CASSQVGQGISGANVLTF,TGCGCCAGCAGCCAAGTAGGGCAGGGGATTTCGGGGGCCAACGTCCTGACTTTC
TRBV7-2,TRBD2,once,TRBJ2-1,CASSPGLAGGSSYNEQFF,TGTGCCAGCAGCCCGGGACTAGCGGGGGGGAGCTCCTACAATGAGCAGTTCTTC
TRBV9,TRBD2,.,TRBJ2-3,CASSATSGGGTDTQYF,TGTGCCAGCAGCGCAACTAGCGGGGGGGGCACAGATACGCAGTATTTT
TRBV6-1,.,.,TRBJ2-6,CASEARSGANVLTF,TGTGCCAGCGAGGCGCGCTCTGGGGCCAACGTCCTGACTTTC
TRBV2,TRBD2,.,TRBJ2-2,CASSPISGGAGELFF,TGTGCCAGCAGTCCGATCAGCGGGGGGGCCGGGGAGCTGTTTTTT
TRBV3-1/TRBV3-2,.,.,TRBJ1-2,CASSRQSNYGYTF,TGTGCCAGCAGCAGACAGTCCAACTATGGCTACACCTTC
TRBV2,TRBD1,.,TRBJ2-2,CASTPPGQGATGELFF,TGTGCCAGCACACCACCGGGACAGGGGGCTACCGGGGAGCTGTTTTTT
TRBV7-8,TRBD1,.,TRBJ2-2,CASSFLGGANTGELFF,TGTGCCAGCAGCTTCTTAGGGGGCGCAAACACCGGGGAGCTGTTTTTT
TRBV10-3,TRBD1,.,TRBJ2-6,CASSSGTGVTNVLTF,TGTGCCAGCTCATCCGGGACAGGGGTTACCAACGTCCTGACTTTC
TRBV5-1,.,few,TRBJ2-7,CASSLGGKQYF,TGCGCCAGCAGCTTAGGAGGGAAGCAGTACTTC
TRBV5-4,.,.,TRBJ2-6,CASSTQGTLTGANVLTF,TGTGCCAGCAGCACACAGGGCACTCTGACTGGGGCCAACGTCCTGACTTTC
TRBV7-9,.,.,TRBJ2-1,CASSLLGGPLEGQFF,TGTGCCAGCAGCTTACTAGGGGGACCTTTAGAGGGGCAGTTCTTC
TRBV6-5,.,.,TRBJ1-5,CASSPEGTTLRAQHF,TGTGCCAGCAGTCCAGAGGGGACAACGCTTAGGGCCCAGCATTTT
TRBV5-6,.,few,TRBJ1-4,CASSLNQGGALNEKLFF,TGTGCCAGCAGCTTGAATCAAGGTGGGGCCCTTAATGAAAAACTGTTTTTT
TRBV11-2,.,.,TRBJ1-1,CASSPLHEAEAFF,TGTGCCAGCAGCCCACTGCATGAGGCTGAAGCTTTCTTT
TRBV30,TRBD1,once,TRBJ1-4,CAWTGGARGEKLFF,TGTGCCTGGACAGGGGGCGCAAGGGGAGAAAAACTGTTTTTT
TRBV7-9,TRBD2,.,TRBJ2-1,CASSSGTSPYNEQFF,TGTGCCAGCAGCTCTGGGACTAGCCCCTACAATGAGCAGTTCTTC
TRBV28,.,.,TRBJ2-3,CASSTLSTDTQYF,TGTGCCAGCAGTACTTTAAGCACAGATACGCAGTATTTT
TRBV5-1,TRBD1,.,TRBJ2-7,CASSGGTGPYEQYF,TGCGCCAGCAGCGGAGGGACAGGGCCCTACGAGCAGTACTTC
TRBV7-2,.,.,TRBJ1-5,CASSRQYNQPQHF,TGTGCCAGCAGCCGACAGTACAATCAGCCCCAGCATTTT
TRBV5-1,.,.,TRBJ1-5,CASSLEAGASNQPQHF,TGCGCCAGCAGCTTGGAGGCAGGGGCTAGCAATCAGCCCCAGCATTTT
TRBV2,TRBD2,.,TRBJ2-2,CASRNGLAGGRSTGELFF,TGTGCCAGCAGAAACGGACTAGCGGGGGGGCGGAGCACCGGGGAGCTGTTTTTT